A selection of T cell receptor beta chains follows, all from one sample in a study of blood T cell repertoires in COVID-19. The data were produced by immunoSEQ multiplex PCR, yet TCRdb's version contains in-frame clones alone and is incomplete. The table shows roughly 220,000 clones, with around 86% occurring only once. Sequencing was performed on peripheral blood. The receptors here all came from a man between 60 and 70 years old with acute or convalescent COVID-19. The CDR3 runs from the conserved cysteine through the conserved F or W. The D gene is left open where the match is weak.

V gene	D gene	J gene	CDR3 protein	CDR3 DNA
TRBV14	NA	TRBJ2-5	CASSPHLGGQETQYF	TGTGCCAGCAGCCCCCATTTAGGGGGACAAGAGACCCAGTACTTC
TRBV19	NA	TRBJ1-2	CASSPWRINYGYTF	TGTGCCAGTTCCCCATGGCGGATTAACTATGGCTACACCTTC
TRBV18	TRBD1	TRBJ1-2	CASSSSNDRGHGYTF	TGTGCCAGCTCATCCTCCAACGACAGGGGGCATGGCTACACCTTC
TRBV19	TRBD2	TRBJ2-5	CASSIARGVQETQYF	TGTGCCAGTAGTATAGCGCGGGGGGTCCAAGAGACCCAGTACTTC
TRBV7-9	NA	TRBJ1-3	CASSPRRGGLSGNTIYF	TGTGCCAGCAGCCCGCGGCGGGGGGGTCTCTCTGGAAACACCATATATTTT
TRBV11-2	TRBD2	TRBJ2-7	CASSQGSGISYEQYF	TGTGCCAGCAGCCAAGGCAGCGGGATCTCCTACGAGCAGTACTTC
TRBV2	TRBD2	TRBJ2-5	CASSEGTSQETQYF	TGTGCCAGCAGTGAAGGGACTAGCCAAGAGACCCAGTACTTC
TRBV25-1	TRBD1	TRBJ1-1	CASYPSQGQGNTEAFF	TGTGCCAGCTATCCCTCGCAGGGACAGGGAAACACTGAAGCTTTCTTT
TRBV7-9	NA	TRBJ1-2	CASSPGHRVPLDGYTF	TGTGCCAGCAGCCCGGGCCACAGGGTTCCATTGGATGGCTACACCTTC
TRBV6-5	TRBD1	TRBJ2-7	CASSYAKGQGGNEQYF	TGTGCCAGCAGTTACGCGAAGGGACAGGGGGGGAACGAGCAGTACTTC
TRBV28	NA	TRBJ2-2	CASSIHKGLLNTGELFF	TGTGCCAGCAGCATACACAAAGGACTGCTGAACACCGGGGAGCTGTTTTTT
TRBV9	TRBD2	TRBJ2-2	CATGLAVVGELFF	TGTGCCACCGGACTAGCGGTGGTCGGGGAGCTGTTTTTT
TRBV9	NA	TRBJ2-3	CASSESGTHNTDTQYF	TGTGCCAGCAGCGAATCCGGGACTCACAACACAGATACGCAGTATTTT
TRBV18	TRBD1	TRBJ2-7	CASSSIGTGGDEQYF	TGTGCCAGCTCAAGTATAGGGACAGGGGGTGACGAGCAGTACTTC
TRBV6-2/TRBV6-3	NA	TRBJ2-3	CASSYSGGSTDTQYF	TGTGCCAGCAGTTACTCAGGGGGTAGCACAGATACGCAGTATTTT